The sequence of this TCR beta chain was determined in a study of neurological immune-mediated disorders. General study findings and limits: Multiple sclerosis, the disease with the least TCR clonal expansion, fell below healthy controls, whereas HTLV-1-associated myelopathy showed the most.

Germline V gene lookup returns CDR1 SGHDN and CDR2 FVKESK. CDR3 length equals 13 residues. Trimming cost V 4 bases and J 4 bases; bases outside gene matches: 0. This clonotype was counted many times. Its antigen is currently unknown. The time point denotes: longitudinal time-point 3. Unsorted libraries were prepared from 2 million PBMCs that had been stored at -80 C. 5'RACE generated cDNA with 10-nucleotide random UMIs. From the 5' RACE reads, TCRdb called clonotypes with MiXCR, one entry per CDR3 protein. This table has around 42,000 distinct CDR3 sequences, roughly 14% appearing once. The chain uses TRBV14 and TRBJ1-3, with 8 bases that match TRBD1. The clonotype originates from a man aged 25-45 years in good health. The source material was PBMCs. CDR3 DNA sequence: TGTGCCAGCAGCCCAGGGGGCGGAAACACCATATATTTT. Amino acids: CASSPGGGNTIYF.